The entry that follows covers one T cell receptor (beta chain) sequence. Its antigen is unidentified. The CDR3 has 12 amino acids. Germline V CDR1 and CDR2: SGHAT, FQNNGV. UMIs that had a 6-nucleotide sample barcode were put in using template switching. TCRdb re-called the 5' RACE reads and shows each CDR3 protein once, DNA omitted. The sample holds roughly 330,000 distinct CDR3 sequences. This sample was taken from a study of monozygotic twins with inflammatory bowel disease. The study's findings and limits: Neither one strong signal nor one clonotype associated with IBD was supported.

Sequencing was done on a sample of blood. The clonotype originates from a human donor with ulcerative colitis or Crohn's disease, or a healthy co-twin of an affected twin (not recorded which). V usage is TRBV11-2 and J usage is TRBJ1-1. CDR3 in amino acids: CASSPTAVEAFF.